Presented here are 4 T cell receptor beta chains from one specimen sequenced in a study of T cell responses to AZD1222 COVID-19 vaccine. Using immunoSEQ multiplex PCR, the repertoire was profiled, and TCRdb retains in-frame clones only, with some absent. The table records approximately 150,000 clones, almost 95% of them present only once. Specimen: peripheral blood, collected on day 0 of AZD1222 vaccination. Receptors were obtained from an adult in good health.

This rearrangement joins TRBV14 to TRBJ2-1; the match to TRBD2 covers 9 bases. From germline, CDR1 is SGHDN and CDR2 FVKESK. CDR3 size: 15 residues. Trimming cost V 4 bases and J 5 bases; bases outside gene matches: 6. Written as DNA, the CDR3 is TGTGCCAGCAGCCCCCTAGCGGGGAAGGACAATGAGCAGTTCTTC. Its protein product is CASSPLAGKDNEQFF.

This sequence joins TRBV18 and TRBJ1-1, with 7 bases fitting TRBD1. The CDR3 is 15 residues long. Germline CDR1 is KGHSH and CDR2 is LQKENI. V lost 1 base, J lost 0 bases, and 2 bases stayed unmatched. The CDR3 loop reads CASSPQGALNTEAFF. The CDR3, as DNA: TGTGCCAGCTCACCACAGGGGGCGTTGAACACTGAAGCTTTCTTT.

The V gene is TRBV7-8, the J gene TRBJ1-5; tentatively, D is TRBD1 (6 bases). The CDR3 has 14 residues. The germline CDR1 and CDR2 sequences are SGHVS and FQNEAQ. Trimming took 4 bases from V and 3 from J, leaving 10 bases between them. The CDR3 sequence: CASSWGTFNQPQHF. The DNA for the CDR3 is TGTGCCAGCAGCTGGGGGACATTCAATCAGCCCCAGCATTTT.

V usage is TRBV30 and J usage is TRBJ1-3; D call uncertain. Germline V gene sequence: CDR1 GTSNPN, CDR2 SVGIG (reference sequence). Trimming stripped 4 bases from V and 7 bases from J, with 14 bases between. CDR3 length: 13 residues. The CDR3: CAWMYSAGNTIYF. As DNA, the CDR3 is TGTGCCTGGATGTACTCAGCGGGGAACACCATATATTTT.